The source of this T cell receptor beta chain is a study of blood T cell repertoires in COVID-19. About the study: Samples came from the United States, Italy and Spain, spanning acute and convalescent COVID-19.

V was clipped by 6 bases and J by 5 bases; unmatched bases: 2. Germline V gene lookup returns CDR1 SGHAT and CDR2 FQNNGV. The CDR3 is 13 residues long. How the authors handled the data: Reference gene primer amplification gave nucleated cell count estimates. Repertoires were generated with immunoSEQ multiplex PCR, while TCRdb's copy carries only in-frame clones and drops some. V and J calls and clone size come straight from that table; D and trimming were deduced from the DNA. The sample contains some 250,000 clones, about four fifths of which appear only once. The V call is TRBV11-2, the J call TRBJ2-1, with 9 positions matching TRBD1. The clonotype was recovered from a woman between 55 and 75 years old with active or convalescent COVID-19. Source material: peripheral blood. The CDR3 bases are TGTGCCAGCAGGTGGACAGGGGACAATGAGCAGTTCTTC. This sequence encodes CASRWTGDNEQFF.